Described below is a single T cell receptor (beta chain) sequence and its context. The data belong to a study of blood T cell repertoires in COVID-19. Background on the study: Both acute and convalescent COVID-19 samples were obtained from the United States, Italy and Spain. The analysed material was cDNA or gDNA that came from T cells, B-cell-depleted T cells, or PBMCs.

Authors' analysis steps: For nucleated cells, counts were estimated from reference gene primer amplification. Generated by immunoSEQ multiplex PCR, the TCRdb table keeps only in-frame clones and is missing some. From that table come the V and J calls and clone size; the DNA was used to work out D and trimming. The table has approximately 52,000 clones, around 84% seen once. This CDR3 comprises 14 residues. Unmatched junction bases numbered 1, after V lost 3 bases and J lost 3 bases. Germline-derived CDR1 and CDR2 are MRHNA and SNTAGT. Sequenced material: peripheral blood. The source is a woman aged 80 or over with acute or convalescent COVID-19. The chain combines TRBV6-4 with TRBJ2-1; 8 bases match TRBD2. The DNA of the CDR3 is TGTGCCAGCAGTGAGGCGGGGGGCTACAATGAGCAGTTCTTC. Its protein is CASSEAGGYNEQFF.